Listed below are T cell receptor beta chains from one sample, sequenced in a study of blood T cell repertoires in COVID-19. Measured with immunoSEQ multiplex PCR; TCRdb has only the in-frame clones, and not every one. The data hold 300,000 to 400,000 clones, with around nine tenths observed a single time. Sequences were obtained from peripheral blood. These TCRs come from a woman aged 55 to 70 with COVID-19, enrolled during active disease. CDR3s leave out the opening cysteine and the closing phenylalanine or tryptophan.

j_call,cdr3_length,v_call,cdr3_aa
TRBJ1-2,8,TRBV29-1,SVEGPQGS
TRBJ2-1,16,TRBV24-1,ATSDPSPGGTSKNEQF
TRBJ2-1,14,TRBV5-1,ASSPGGGRDANEQF
TRBJ2-1,15,TRBV7-2,ASSPNPTSGVGNEQF
TRBJ2-2,14,TRBV7-8,ASSLGLLANTGELF
TRBJ2-7,9,TRBV20-1,SAPLRGLQY
TRBJ2-1,14,TRBV3-1/TRBV3-2,ASSQYLPSSYNEQF
TRBJ1-5,11,TRBV30,AWSGQYNQPQH
TRBJ2-7,14,TRBV27,ASSLLAGRMAYEQY
TRBJ2-3,13,TRBV7-2,ASSLRQGFTDTQY
TRBJ2-5,15,TRBV27,ASSFKSSGASQETQY
TRBJ1-1,10,TRBV4-2,ASSQDGGGAF
TRBJ1-2,12,TRBV7-9,ASSSTDASYGYT
TRBJ1-2,13,TRBV4-2,ASSQEVIENYGYT
TRBJ1-2,10,TRBV19,ASSIGGPGYT
TRBJ1-1,16,TRBV10-3,AISESVGTGYVSAEAF
TRBJ1-5,12,TRBV6-5,ASSYAGRNQPQH
TRBJ2-1,12,TRBV27,ASSRDRGLNEQF
TRBJ1-1,9,TRBV20-1,SAYQGVEAF
TRBJ1-1,12,TRBV18,ASSPSDRANEAF
TRBJ2-7,11,TRBV27,ASSSIRRGEQY
TRBJ2-2,14,TRBV4-2,ASTQRVGGHTGELF
TRBJ1-5,10,TRBV18,ASSSGHQPQH
TRBJ1-4,11,TRBV11-3,ASSLQGREGLF
TRBJ1-2,12,TRBV7-5,VRRHRRGGQGYT